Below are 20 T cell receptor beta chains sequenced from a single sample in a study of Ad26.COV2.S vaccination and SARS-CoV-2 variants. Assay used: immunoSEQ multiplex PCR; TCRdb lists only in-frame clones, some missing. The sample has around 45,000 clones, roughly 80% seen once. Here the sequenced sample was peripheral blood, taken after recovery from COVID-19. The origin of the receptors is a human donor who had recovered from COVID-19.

The CDR3 loop is CAWTTGKGTEAFF. In DNA form, the CDR3 reads TGTGCCTGGACTACAGGAAAAGGGACTGAAGCTTTCTTT. This chain links TRBV30 with TRBJ1-1; D is perhaps TRBD1 (5 bases). Germline V CDR1 and CDR2: GTSNPN, SVGIG (reference sequence). The CDR3 is 13 amino acids. V dropped 4 bases and J dropped 5 bases, with 14 bases sitting between them.

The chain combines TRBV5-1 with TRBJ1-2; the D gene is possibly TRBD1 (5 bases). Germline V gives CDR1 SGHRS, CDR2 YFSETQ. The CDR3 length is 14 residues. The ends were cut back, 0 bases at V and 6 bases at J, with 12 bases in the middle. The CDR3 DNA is TGCGCCAGCAGCTTGGCCCAGGGAACTGATGGCTACACCTTC. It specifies CASSLAQGTDGYTF.

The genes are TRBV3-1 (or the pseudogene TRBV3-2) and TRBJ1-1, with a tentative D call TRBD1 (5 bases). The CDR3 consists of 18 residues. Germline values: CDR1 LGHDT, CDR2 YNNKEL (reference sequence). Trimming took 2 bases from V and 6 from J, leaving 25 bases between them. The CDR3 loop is CASSQNPWRGTGSAEAFF. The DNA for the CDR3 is TGTGCCAGCAGCCAAAACCCTTGGAGGGGTACGGGGTCCGCTGAAGCTTTCTTT.

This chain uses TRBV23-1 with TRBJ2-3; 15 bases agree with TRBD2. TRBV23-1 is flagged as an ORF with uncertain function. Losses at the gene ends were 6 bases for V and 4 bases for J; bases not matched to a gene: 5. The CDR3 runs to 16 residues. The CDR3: CASRIRTSGRADTQYF. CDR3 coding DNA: TGCGCCAGCAGAATCAGGACTAGCGGGAGGGCAGATACGCAGTATTTT.

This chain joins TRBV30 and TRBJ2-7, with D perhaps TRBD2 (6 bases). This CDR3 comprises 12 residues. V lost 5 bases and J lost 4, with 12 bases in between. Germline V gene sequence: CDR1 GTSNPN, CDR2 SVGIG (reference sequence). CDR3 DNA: TGTGCCTGGGGGCCTCGGGGGTACGAGCAGTACTTC. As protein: CAWGPRGYEQYF.

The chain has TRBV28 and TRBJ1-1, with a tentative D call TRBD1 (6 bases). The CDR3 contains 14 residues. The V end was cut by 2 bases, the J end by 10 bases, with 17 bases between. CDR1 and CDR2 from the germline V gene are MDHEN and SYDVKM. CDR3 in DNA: TGTGCCAGCAGTTTAGGGACATACGAGGTGGTAGCTTTCTTT. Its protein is CASSLGTYEVVAFF.

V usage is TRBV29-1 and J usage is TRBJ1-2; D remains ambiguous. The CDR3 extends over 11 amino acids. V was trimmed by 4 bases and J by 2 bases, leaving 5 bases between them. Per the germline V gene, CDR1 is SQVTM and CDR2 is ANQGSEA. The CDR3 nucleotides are TGCAGCGTTGCCGTGAACTATGGCTACACCTTC. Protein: CSVAVNYGYTF.

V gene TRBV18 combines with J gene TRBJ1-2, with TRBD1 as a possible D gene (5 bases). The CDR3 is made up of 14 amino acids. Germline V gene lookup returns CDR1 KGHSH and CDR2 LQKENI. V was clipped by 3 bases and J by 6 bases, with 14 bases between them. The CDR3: CASSPLWGTDGYTF. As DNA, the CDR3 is TGTGCCAGCTCACCCCTGTGGGGGACGGATGGCTACACCTTC.

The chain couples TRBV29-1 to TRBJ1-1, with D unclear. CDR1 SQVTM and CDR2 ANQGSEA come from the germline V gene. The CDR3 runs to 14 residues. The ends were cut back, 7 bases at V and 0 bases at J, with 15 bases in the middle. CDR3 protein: CSANLPALNTEAFF. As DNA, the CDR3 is TGCAGCGCCAACCTGCCAGCTTTGAACACTGAAGCTTTCTTT. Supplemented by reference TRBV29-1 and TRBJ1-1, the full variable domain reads SAVISQKPSRDICQRGTSLTIQCQVDSQVTMMFWYRQQPGQSLTLIATANQGSEATYESGFVIDKFPISRPNLTFSTLTVSNMSPEDSSIYLCSANLPALNTEAFFGQGTRLTVV.

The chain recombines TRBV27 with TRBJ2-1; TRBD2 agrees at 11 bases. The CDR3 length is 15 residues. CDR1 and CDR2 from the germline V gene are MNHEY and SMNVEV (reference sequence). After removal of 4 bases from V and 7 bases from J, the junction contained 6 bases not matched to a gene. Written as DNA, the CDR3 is TGTGCCAGCAGTTACGCGACTAGCGGGACTAATGAGCAGTTCTTC. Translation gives CASSYATSGTNEQFF.

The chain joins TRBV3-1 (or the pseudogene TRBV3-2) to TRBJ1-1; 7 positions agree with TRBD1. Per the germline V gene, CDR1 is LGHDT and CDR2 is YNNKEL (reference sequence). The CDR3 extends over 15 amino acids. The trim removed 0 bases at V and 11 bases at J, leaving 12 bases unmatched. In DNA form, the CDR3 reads TGTGCCAGCAGCCAAGATCATACCAGGGGGAGACGGGCTTTCTTT. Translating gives CASSQDHTRGRRAFF.

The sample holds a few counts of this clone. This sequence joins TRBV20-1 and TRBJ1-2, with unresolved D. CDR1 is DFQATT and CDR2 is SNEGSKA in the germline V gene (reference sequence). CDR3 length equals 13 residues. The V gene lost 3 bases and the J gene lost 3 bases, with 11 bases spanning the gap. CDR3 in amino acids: CSASAVSYYGYTF. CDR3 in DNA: TGCAGTGCTAGTGCAGTGAGTTACTATGGCTACACCTTC.

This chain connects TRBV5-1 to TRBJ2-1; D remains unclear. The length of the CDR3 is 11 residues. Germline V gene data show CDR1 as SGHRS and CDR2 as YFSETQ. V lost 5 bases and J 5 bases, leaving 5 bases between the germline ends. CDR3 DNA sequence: TGCGCCAGCAGTTTAGACAATGAGCAGTTCTTC. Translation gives CASSLDNEQFF.

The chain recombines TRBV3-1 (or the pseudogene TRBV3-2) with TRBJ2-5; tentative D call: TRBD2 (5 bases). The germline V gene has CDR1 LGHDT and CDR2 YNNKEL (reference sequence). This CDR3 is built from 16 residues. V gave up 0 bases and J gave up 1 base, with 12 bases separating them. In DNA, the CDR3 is TGTGCCAGCAGCCAAGAAGGTTATGGGAGCCAAGAGACCCAGTACTTC. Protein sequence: CASSQEGYGSQETQYF.

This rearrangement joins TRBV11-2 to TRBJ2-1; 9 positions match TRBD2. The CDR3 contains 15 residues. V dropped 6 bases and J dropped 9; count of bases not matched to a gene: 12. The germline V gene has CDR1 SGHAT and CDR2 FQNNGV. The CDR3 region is CASSHPGTSNREQFF. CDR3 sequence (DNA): TGTGCCAGCAGTCATCCCGGGACTAGCAACCGTGAGCAGTTCTTC.

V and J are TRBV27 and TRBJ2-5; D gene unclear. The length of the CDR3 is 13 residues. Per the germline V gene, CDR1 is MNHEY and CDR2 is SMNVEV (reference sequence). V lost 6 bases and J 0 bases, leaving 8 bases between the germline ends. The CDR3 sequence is CASSLINQETQYF. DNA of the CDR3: TGTGCCAGCAGCCTTATTAACCAAGAGACCCAGTACTTC.

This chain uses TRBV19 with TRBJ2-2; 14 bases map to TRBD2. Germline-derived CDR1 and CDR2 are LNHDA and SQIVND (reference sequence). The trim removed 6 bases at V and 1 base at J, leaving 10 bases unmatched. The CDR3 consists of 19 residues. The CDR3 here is CASSPTSGLAGGNTGELFF. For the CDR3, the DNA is TGTGCCAGTAGCCCTACATCTGGACTAGCGGGAGGGAACACCGGGGAGCTGTTTTTT.

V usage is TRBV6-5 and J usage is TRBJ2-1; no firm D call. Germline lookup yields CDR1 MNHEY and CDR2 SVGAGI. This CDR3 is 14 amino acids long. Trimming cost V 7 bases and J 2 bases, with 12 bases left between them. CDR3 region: CASINFSPYNEQFF. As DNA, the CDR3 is TGTGCCAGCATCAACTTCTCGCCCTACAATGAGCAGTTCTTC.

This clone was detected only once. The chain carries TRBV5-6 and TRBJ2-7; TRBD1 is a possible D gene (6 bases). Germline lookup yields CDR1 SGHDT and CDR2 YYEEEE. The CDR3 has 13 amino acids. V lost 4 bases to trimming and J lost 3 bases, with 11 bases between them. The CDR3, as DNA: TGTGCCAGCAGCCTCAAGGACAGCTACGAGCAGTACGTC. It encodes CASSLKDSYEQYV.

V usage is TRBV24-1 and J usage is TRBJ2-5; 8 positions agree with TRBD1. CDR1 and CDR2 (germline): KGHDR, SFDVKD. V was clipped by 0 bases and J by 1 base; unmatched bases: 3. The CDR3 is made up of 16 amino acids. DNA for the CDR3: TGTGCCACCAGTGATTTGCTCGGACAGGGCCAAGAGACCCAGTACTTC. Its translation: CATSDLLGQGQETQYF.